This entry features one T cell receptor (beta chain) sequence. These data belong to a study of T cell responses to AZD1222 COVID-19 vaccine. Assay used: immunoSEQ multiplex PCR; TCRdb lists only in-frame clones, some missing. The top ten hold roughly a tenth of the sample, which has fewer than 150,000 clones, 89% seen once. Germline lookup yields CDR1 SGHRS and CDR2 YFSETQ. V was shortened by 0 bases and J by 4 bases, with 13 bases between the two germline ends. The CDR3 loop spans 15 amino acids. The sample was peripheral blood, taken 28 days after the second AZD1222 dose. The TCR comes from an adult who received the AZD1222 COVID-19 vaccine. This chain joins TRBV5-1 and TRBJ1-2, with D uncertain. The CDR3 DNA is TGCGCCAGCAGCTTGGCCGAAAATGCCGGCTATGGCTACACCTTC. Translated: CASSLAENAGYGYTF. The full variable domain, its missing parts supplied by reference TRBV5-1 and TRBJ1-2, is KAGVTQTPRYLIKTRGQQVTLSCSPISGHRSVSWYQQTPGQGLQFLFEYFSETQRNKGNFPGRFSGRQFSNSRSEMNVSTLELGDSALYLCASSLAENAGYGYTFGSGTRLTVV.